These 2 T cell receptor beta chains were sequenced from one sample in a study of T cells in Graves' hyperthyroidism and ophthalmopathy. Researchers took RNA transcripts and amplified the TCR beta CDR3 regions from them. When the TCR CDR3 underwent first-round RT-PCR, the HTBI primer set was used. MiXCR was run by TCRdb on the multiplex PCR reads, yielding one entry per CDR3 protein. The sample records roughly 380,000 distinct CDR3 sequences, less than 15% being singletons. The sample comprised blood. The origin of the receptors is a man under 40 with Graves' hyperthyroidism that later progressed to Graves' ophthalmopathy.

This clonotype has a count of ten or more. This sequence joins TRBV12-3 or TRBV12-4 and TRBJ2-3, with 9 bases identical to TRBD2. This CDR3 is 14 amino acids long. V lost 7 bases to trimming and J lost 7 bases; unmatched junction nucleotides: 9. CDR3 protein: CASTPGLAGHTQYF. CDR3 coding DNA: TGTGCCAGCACCCCTGGGCTAGCGGGGCATACGCAGTATTTT.

This clonotype was detected ten times or more. The chain employs TRBV7-9 and TRBJ1-5; D unresolved. CDR1 is SEHNR, CDR2 FQNEAQ, per germline (reference sequence). V gave up 3 bases and J gave up 1 base, with 10 bases separating them. The CDR3 is made up of 15 amino acids. The CDR3 nucleotides read TGTGCCAGCAGCTTTTCCGGGATCAGCAATCAGCCCCAGCATTTT. It codes for CASSFSGISNQPQHF.